The clone carrying this T cell receptor beta chain has only a few counts. The data derive from a study of blood T cells in healthy people across ages. Next came a second PCR, run for about 6 to 11 cycles, which used a sample-barcoded 5' primer along with a J-beta primer mix. TCRdb redid the calling of the 5' RACE reads with MiXCR, one entry per CDR3 protein. Of hundreds of thousands of distinct CDR3 sequences detected, about half appear once; the ten largest clones hold around a sixth. Germline assignment: CDR1 SNHLY and CDR2 FYNNEI. This CDR3 comprises 13 residues. V was clipped by 0 bases and J by 4 bases, with 6 bases between them.

The chain employs TRBV2 and TRBJ1-2, with unresolved D. The TCR comes from an elderly man in good health. Specimen: blood. The CDR3 nucleotides read TGTGCCAGCAGTGAAGCGGATAGCTATGGCTACACCTTC. This encodes CASSEADSYGYTF.